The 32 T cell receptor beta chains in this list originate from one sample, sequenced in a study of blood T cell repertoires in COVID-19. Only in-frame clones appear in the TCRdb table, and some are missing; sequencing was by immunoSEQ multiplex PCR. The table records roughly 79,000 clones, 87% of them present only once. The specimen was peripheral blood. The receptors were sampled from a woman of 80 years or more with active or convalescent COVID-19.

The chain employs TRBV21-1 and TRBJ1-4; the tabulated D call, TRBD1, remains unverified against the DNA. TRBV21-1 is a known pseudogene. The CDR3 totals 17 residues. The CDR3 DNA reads TGTGCCAGCAGCAAGAGGGGGACCGGGACAGGGAATGAAAAACTGTTTTTT. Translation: CASSKRGTGTGNEKLFF.

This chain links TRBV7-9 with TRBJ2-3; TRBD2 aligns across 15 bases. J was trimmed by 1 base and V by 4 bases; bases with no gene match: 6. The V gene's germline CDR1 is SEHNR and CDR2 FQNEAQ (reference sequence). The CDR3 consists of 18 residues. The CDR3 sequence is CASSSGLAGGRRTDTQYF. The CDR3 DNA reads TGTGCCAGCAGCTCAGGACTAGCGGGAGGGCGGCGCACAGATACGCAGTATTTT.

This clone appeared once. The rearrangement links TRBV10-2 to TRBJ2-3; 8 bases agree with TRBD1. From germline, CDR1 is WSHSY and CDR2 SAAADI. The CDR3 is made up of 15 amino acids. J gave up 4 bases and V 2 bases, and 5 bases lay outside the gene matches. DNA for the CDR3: TGCGCCAGCAGTGAGAGACAGGGGACGGCAGATACGCAGTATTTT. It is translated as CASSERQGTADTQYF.

CDR3: CASSLSLSQTDTQYF. CDR3 DNA: TGTGCCAGCAGCCTTAGCCTTTCCCAGACAGATACGCAGTATTTT. The chain is built from TRBV7-9 and TRBJ2-3; D ambiguous. Germline CDR1 SEHNR, CDR2 FQNEAQ (reference sequence). V was pared by 5 bases and J by 3 bases, with 15 bases between. The CDR3 contains 15 residues.

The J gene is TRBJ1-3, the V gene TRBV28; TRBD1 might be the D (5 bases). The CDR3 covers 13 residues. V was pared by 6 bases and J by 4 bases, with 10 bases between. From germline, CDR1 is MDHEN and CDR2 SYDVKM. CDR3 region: CASRMTVGNTIYF. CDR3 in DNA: TGTGCCAGCAGAATGACAGTGGGAAACACCATATATTTT.

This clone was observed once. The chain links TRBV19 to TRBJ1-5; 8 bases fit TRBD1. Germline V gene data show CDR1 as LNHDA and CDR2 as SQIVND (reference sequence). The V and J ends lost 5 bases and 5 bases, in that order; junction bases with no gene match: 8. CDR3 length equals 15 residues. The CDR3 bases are TGTGCCAGTAGTCTCCGGGGACAGGCCTATCAGCCCCAGCATTTT. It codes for CASSLRGQAYQPQHF.

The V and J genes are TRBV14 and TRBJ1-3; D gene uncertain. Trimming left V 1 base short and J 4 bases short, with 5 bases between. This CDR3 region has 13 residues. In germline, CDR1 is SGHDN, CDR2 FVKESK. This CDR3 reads CASSQVGGNTIYF. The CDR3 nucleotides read TGTGCCAGCAGCCAAGTCGGGGGAAACACCATATATTTT.

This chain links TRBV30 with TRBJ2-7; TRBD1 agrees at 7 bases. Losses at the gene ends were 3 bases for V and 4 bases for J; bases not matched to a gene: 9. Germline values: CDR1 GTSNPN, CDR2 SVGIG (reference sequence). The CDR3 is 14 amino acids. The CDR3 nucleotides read TGTGCCTGGAGGCAACGGGACAGACAGTACGAGCAGTACTTC. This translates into CAWRQRDRQYEQYF.

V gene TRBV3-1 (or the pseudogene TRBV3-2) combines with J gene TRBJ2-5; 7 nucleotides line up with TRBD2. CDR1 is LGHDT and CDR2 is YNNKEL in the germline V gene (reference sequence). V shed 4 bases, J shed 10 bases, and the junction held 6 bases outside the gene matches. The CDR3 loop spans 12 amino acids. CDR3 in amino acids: CASSPTSRGQYF. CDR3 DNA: TGTGCCAGCAGCCCGACTAGCAGAGGCCAGTACTTC.

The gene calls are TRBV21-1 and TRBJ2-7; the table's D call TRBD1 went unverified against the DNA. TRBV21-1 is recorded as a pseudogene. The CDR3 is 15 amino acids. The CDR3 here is CASSNNLGPLCEQYF. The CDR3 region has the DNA TGTGCCAGCAGCAATAACCTGGGGCCCCTATGCGAGCAGTACTTC.

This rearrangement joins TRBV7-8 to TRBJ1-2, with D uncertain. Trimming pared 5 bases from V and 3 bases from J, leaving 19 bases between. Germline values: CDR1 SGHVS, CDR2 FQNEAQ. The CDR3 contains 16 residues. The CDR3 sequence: CASSRLWGGTDYGYTF. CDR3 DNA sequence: TGTGCCAGCAGCCGTCTGTGGGGAGGAACGGACTATGGCTACACCTTC.

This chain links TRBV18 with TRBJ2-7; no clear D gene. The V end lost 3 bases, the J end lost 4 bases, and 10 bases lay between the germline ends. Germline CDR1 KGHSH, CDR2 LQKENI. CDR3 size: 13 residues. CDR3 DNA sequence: TGTGCCAGCTCACCGGTTCGAGCTTACGAGCAGTACTTC. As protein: CASSPVRAYEQYF.

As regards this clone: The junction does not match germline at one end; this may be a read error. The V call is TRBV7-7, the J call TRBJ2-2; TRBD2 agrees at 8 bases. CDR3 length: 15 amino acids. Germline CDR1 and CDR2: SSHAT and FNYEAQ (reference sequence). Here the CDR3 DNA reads TGTGCTAGCAGATCCGGGACTAGTAGCGCCGGGGAGCTGTTTTTT. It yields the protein CASRSGTSSAGELFF. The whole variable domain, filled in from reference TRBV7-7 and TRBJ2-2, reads GAGVSQSPRYKVTKRGQDVTLRCDPISSHATLYWYQQALGQGPEFLTYFNYEAQPDKSGLPSDRFSAERPEGSISTLTIQRTEQRDSAMYRCASRSGTSSAGELFFGEGSRLTVL.

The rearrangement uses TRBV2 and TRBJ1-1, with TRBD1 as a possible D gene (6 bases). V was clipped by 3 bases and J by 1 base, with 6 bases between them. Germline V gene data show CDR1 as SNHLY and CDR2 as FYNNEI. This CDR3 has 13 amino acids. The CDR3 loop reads CASSEDRNTEAFF. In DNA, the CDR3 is TGTGCCAGCAGTGAGGACAGGAACACTGAAGCTTTCTTT. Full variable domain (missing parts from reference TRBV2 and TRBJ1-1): EPEVTQTPSHQVTQMGQEVILRCVPISNHLYFYWYRQILGQKVEFLVSFYNNEISEKSEIFDDQFSVERPDGSNFTLKIRSTKLEDSAMYFCASSEDRNTEAFFGQGTRLTVV.

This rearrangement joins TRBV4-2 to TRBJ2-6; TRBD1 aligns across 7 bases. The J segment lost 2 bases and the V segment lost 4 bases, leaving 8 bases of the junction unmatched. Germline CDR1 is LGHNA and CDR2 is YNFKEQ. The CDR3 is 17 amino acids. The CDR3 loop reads CASSPTDRVAGANVLTF. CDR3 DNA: TGTGCCAGCAGCCCCACCGACAGGGTTGCTGGGGCCAACGTCCTGACTTTC.

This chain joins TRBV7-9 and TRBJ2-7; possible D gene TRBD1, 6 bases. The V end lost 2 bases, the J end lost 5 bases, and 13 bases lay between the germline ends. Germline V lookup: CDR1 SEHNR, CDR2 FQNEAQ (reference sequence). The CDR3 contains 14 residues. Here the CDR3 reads CASSLSRGGDEQYF. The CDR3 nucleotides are TGTGCCAGCAGCTTAAGCAGGGGTGGCGACGAGCAGTACTTC.

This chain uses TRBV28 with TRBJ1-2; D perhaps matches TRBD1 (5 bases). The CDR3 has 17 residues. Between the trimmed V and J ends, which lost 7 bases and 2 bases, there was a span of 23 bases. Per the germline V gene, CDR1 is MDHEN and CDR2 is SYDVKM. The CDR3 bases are TGTGCCAGCACCCTTTGGGGGGTTCAGGGCTGGAACTATGGCTACACCTTC. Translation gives CASTLWGVQGWNYGYTF.

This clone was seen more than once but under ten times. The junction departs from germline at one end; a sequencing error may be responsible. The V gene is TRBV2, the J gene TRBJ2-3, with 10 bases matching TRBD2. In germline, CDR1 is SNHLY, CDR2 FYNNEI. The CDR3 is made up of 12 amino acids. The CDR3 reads CASKEGGTSVSF. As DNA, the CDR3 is TGTGCCAGCAAAGAGGGGGGGACTAGCGTTTCTTTT.

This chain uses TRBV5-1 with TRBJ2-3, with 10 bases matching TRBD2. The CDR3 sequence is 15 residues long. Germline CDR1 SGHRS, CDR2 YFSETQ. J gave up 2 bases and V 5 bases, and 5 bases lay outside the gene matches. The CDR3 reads CASRVSGGSTDTQYF. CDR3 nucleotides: TGCGCCAGCAGGGTTAGCGGGGGGTCCACAGATACGCAGTATTTT.

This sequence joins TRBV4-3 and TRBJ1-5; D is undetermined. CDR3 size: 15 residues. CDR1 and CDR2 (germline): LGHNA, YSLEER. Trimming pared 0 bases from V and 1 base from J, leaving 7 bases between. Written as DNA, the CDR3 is TGCGCCAGCAGCCAAGATCGCGGGAGCAATCAGCCCCAGCATTTT. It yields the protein CASSQDRGSNQPQHF.

CDR3 sequence (DNA): TGTGCCAGCAGCCGAGGGTTGAGTGCGGGCGTGTTGTTCTTC. Its protein is CASSRGLSAGVLFF. The rearrangement links TRBV6-5 to TRBJ2-1; D is perhaps TRBD2 (5 bases). CDR1 is MNHEY and CDR2 is SVGAGI in the germline V gene. Trimming pared 6 bases from V and 15 bases from J, leaving 24 bases between. The CDR3 runs 14 residues.

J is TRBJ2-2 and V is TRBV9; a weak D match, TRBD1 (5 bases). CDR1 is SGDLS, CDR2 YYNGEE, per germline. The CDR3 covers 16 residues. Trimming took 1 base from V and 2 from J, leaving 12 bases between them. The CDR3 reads CASSVTWGANTGELFF. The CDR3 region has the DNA TGTGCCAGCAGCGTAACTTGGGGCGCAAACACCGGGGAGCTGTTTTTT. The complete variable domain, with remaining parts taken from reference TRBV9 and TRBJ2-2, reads DSGVTQTPKHLITATGQRVTLRCSPRSGDLSVYWYQQSLDQGLQFLIQYYNGEERAKGNILERFSAQQFPDLHSELNLSSLELGDSALYFCASSVTWGANTGELFFGEGSRLTVL.

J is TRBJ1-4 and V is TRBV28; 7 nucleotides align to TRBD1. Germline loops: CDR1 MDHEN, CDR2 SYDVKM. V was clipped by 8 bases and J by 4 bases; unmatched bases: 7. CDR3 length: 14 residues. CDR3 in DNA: TGTGCCAGCCAGGAGGGGGCGATTAATGAAAAACTGTTTTTT. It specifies CASQEGAINEKLFF. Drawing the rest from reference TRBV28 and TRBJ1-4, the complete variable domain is DVKVTQSSRYLVKRTGEKVFLECVQDMDHENMFWYRQDPGLGLRLIYFSYDVKMKEKGDIPEGYSVSREKKERFSLILESASTNQTSMYLCASQEGAINEKLFFGSGTQLSVL.

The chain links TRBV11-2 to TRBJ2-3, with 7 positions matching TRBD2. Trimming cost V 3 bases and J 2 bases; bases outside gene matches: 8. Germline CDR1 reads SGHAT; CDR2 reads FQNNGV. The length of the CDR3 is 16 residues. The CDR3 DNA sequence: TGTGCCAGCAGCTTCCTTCCGGGGGGTTCCACAGATACGCAGTATTTT. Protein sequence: CASSFLPGGSTDTQYF.

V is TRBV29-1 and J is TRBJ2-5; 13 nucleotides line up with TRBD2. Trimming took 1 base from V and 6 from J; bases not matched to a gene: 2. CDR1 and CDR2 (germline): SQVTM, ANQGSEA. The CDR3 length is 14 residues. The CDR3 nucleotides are TGCAGCGTTGAAGGGACTAGCGGGGGCAAGACCCAGTACTTC. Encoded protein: CSVEGTSGGKTQYF.

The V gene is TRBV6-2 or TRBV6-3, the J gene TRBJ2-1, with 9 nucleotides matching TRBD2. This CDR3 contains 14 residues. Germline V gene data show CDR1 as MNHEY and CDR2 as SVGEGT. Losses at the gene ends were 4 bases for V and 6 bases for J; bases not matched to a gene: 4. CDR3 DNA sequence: TGTGCCAGCAGTTGGCCTAGCGGGGCCAATGAGCAGTTCTTC. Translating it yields CASSWPSGANEQFF.

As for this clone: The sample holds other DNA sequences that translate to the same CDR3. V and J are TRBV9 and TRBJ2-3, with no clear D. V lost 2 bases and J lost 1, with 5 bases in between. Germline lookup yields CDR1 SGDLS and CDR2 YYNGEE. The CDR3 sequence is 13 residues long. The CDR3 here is CASSVAGTDTQYF. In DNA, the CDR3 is TGTGCCAGCAGCGTGGCGGGCACAGATACGCAGTATTTT.

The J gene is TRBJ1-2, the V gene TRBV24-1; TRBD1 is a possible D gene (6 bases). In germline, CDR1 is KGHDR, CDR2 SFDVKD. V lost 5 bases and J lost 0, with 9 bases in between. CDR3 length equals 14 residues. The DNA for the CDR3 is TGTGCCACCAGTGGGGGGACAACTAACTATGGCTACACCTTC. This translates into CATSGGTTNYGYTF.

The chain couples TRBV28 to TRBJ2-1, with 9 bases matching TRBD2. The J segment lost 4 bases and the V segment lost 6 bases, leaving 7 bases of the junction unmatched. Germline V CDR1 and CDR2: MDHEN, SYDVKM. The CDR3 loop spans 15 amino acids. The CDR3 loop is CASSPAGGRYNEQFF. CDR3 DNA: TGTGCCAGCAGCCCAGCGGGAGGACGTTACAATGAGCAGTTCTTC. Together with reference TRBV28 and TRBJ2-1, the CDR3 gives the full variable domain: DVKVTQSSRYLVKRTGEKVFLECVQDMDHENMFWYRQDPGLGLRLIYFSYDVKMKEKGDIPEGYSVSREKKERFSLILESASTNQTSMYLCASSPAGGRYNEQFFGPGTRLTVL.

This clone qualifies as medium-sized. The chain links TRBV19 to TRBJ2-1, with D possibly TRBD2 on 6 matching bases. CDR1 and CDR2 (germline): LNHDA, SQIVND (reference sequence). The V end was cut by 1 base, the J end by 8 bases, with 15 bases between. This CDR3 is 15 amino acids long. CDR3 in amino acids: CASSIGGGSLDEQFF. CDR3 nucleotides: TGTGCCAGTAGTATAGGTGGGGGGAGTTTGGATGAGCAGTTCTTC.

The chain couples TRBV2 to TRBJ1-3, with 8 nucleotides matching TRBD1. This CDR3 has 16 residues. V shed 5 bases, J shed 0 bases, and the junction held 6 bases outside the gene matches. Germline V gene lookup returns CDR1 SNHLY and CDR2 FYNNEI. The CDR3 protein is CASSQDRGSSGNTIYF. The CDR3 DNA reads TGTGCCAGCAGTCAAGACAGGGGTTCCTCTGGAAACACCATATATTTT.

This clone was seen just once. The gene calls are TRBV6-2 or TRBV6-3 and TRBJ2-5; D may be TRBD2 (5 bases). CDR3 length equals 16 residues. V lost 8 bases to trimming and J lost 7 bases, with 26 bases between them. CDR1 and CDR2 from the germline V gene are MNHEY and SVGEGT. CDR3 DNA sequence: TGTGCCAGCTGTTTCCTTTGGGGAGCGAGTTGGATGACCCAGTACTTC. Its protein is CASCFLWGASWMTQYF.